The source of this T cell receptor (beta chain) is a study of OX40 agonist ivuxolimab in advanced cancers. Looking at the study overall: From roughly 20 to 85 years was the age range, with a mean of about 54 years, and around 83% were male. Broader study findings: Expanded peripheral T-cell antigen specificity went undetermined.

Turning to this clone: Its antigen is undetermined.

Individuals having autoimmune disease history or systemic immunosuppression were not enrolled. V shed 7 bases and J shed 1 base, with 11 bases lying between them. The CDR3 spans 15 residues. From germline, CDR1 is MNHNY and CDR2 SVGAGI (reference sequence). Profiled with immunoSEQ multiplex PCR; TCRdb holds only in-frame clones, not every one. The sample has 75,000 to 90,000 clones, roughly 92% seen once; the top ten hold about 0.63%. The receptor's source is an adult with an advanced solid tumor such as melanoma, head and neck, liver or kidney cancer. The V and J genes are TRBV6-6 and TRBJ2-6; perhaps TRBD1 as D (6 bases). The source material was CD4+ or CD8+ T cells sorted from blood, sampled in a trial of the OX40 agonist ivuxolimab. CDR3 amino acids: CASTPGESGANVLTF. The CDR3 nucleotides read TGTGCCAGCACCCCAGGGGAGTCTGGGGCCAACGTCCTGACTTTC.